Below are 17 T cell receptor beta chains sequenced from a single sample in a study of lymphopenia after photon versus proton radiotherapy (dated by TCRdb to between 2017 and 2020). Libraries were built with the immunoSEQ multiplex PCR assay. This is the immuneACCESS table as TCRdb keeps it, with only in-frame sequences that have V and J called. A part of the clones is gone; compared with another copy, unresolved V genes explain less than half, and the rest is unexplained. This sample has fewer than 35,000 clones in its table, and 90% of those were observed once. The leading ten clones occupy 6.8% of the sample. The specimen was peripheral blood, collected from a patient treated with photon-based radiotherapy. These receptors all stem from a woman in her 50s with pancreatic cancer.

The rearrangement links TRBV11-1 to TRBJ2-3; 8 positions agree with TRBD1. CDR1 SGHAT and CDR2 FQDESV come from the germline V gene (reference sequence). Trimming removed 4 bases from V and 0 bases from J; junction bases left unmatched: 6. The CDR3 contains 16 residues. CDR3 nucleotide sequence: TGTGCCAGCAGCTCCCAGGGGGCGCTTAGCACAGATACGCAGTATTTT. This encodes CASSSQGALSTDTQYF.

The chain links TRBV30 to TRBJ1-5, with no clear D. Germline V CDR1 and CDR2: GTSNPN, SVGIG (reference sequence). The CDR3 runs 15 residues. Trimming removed 0 bases from V and 6 bases from J, with 15 bases in between. The CDR3 loop is CAWSVRAGSAQPQHF. The CDR3 DNA reads as TGTGCCTGGAGTGTAAGGGCAGGATCTGCTCAGCCCCAGCATTTT.

The chain uses TRBV7-2 and TRBJ2-2; weak D call: TRBD2 (5 bases). This CDR3 has 15 residues. The ends were cut back, 1 base at V and 5 bases at J, with 11 bases in the middle. CDR1 SGHTA and CDR2 FQGNSA come from the germline V gene. CDR3 region: CASSLVRGITGELFF. The DNA of the CDR3 is TGTGCCAGCAGCTTAGTCCGGGGAATAACCGGGGAGCTGTTTTTT. The full variable domain, its missing parts supplied by reference TRBV7-2 and TRBJ2-2, is GAGVSQSPSNKVTEKGKDVELRCDPISGHTALYWYRQSLGQGLEFLIYFQGNSAPDKSGLPSDRFSAERTGGSVSTLTIQRTQQEDSAVYLCASSLVRGITGELFFGEGSRLTVL.

The chain has TRBV7-2 and TRBJ1-2; 9 nucleotides match TRBD1. The CDR3 totals 14 residues. V was clipped by 5 bases and J by 5 bases; unmatched bases: 6. Looked up from germline, CDR1 is SGHTA and CDR2 is FQGNSA. Here the CDR3 reads CASSTQGQGYGYTF. The CDR3 DNA sequence: TGTGCCAGCAGCACCCAGGGACAGGGATATGGCTACACCTTC. Together with reference TRBV7-2 and TRBJ1-2, the CDR3 gives the full variable domain: GAGVSQSPSNKVTEKGKDVELRCDPISGHTALYWYRQSLGQGLEFLIYFQGNSAPDKSGLPSDRFSAERTGGSVSTLTIQRTQQEDSAVYLCASSTQGQGYGYTFGSGTRLTVV.

A few counts support this clone. CDR3 in amino acids: CASNHRGLGTGELFF. The CDR3 region has the DNA TGTGCCAGCAACCACAGGGGGCTGGGCACCGGGGAGCTGTTTTTT. The chain couples TRBV5-4 to TRBJ2-2, with 9 bases lining up with TRBD1. V was clipped by 6 bases and J by 4 bases; unmatched bases: 7. Germline V gene data show CDR1 as SGHNT and CDR2 as YYREEE (reference sequence). CDR3 length equals 15 residues.

The chain has TRBV5-5 and TRBJ2-1; D unresolved. CDR3 size: 15 residues. Germline V CDR1 and CDR2: SGHKS, YYEKEE (reference sequence). V dropped 4 bases and J dropped 4 bases, with 15 bases sitting between them. The CDR3 DNA reads TGTGCCAGCAGCCCCACTTACGGTCCTTACAATGAGCAGTTCTTC. Its translation is CASSPTYGPYNEQFF. The whole variable domain, filled in from reference TRBV5-5 and TRBJ2-1, reads DAGVTQSPTHLIKTRGQQVTLRCSPISGHKSVSWYQQVLGQGPQFIFQYYEKEERGRGNFPDRFSARQFPNYSSELNVNALLLGDSALYLCASSPTYGPYNEQFFGPGTRLTVL.

This chain connects TRBV6-6 to TRBJ2-7, with D possibly TRBD2 on 5 matching bases. The CDR3 contains 13 residues. Germline-derived CDR1 and CDR2 are MNHNY and SVGAGI (reference sequence). The germline V and J ends were trimmed by 2 bases and 3 bases, with 8 bases remaining between them. CDR3: CASSYPGDYEQYF. The CDR3 DNA is TGTGCCAGCAGTTACCCCGGGGACTACGAGCAGTACTTC.

V and J are TRBV7-2 and TRBJ1-3, with 11 bases fitting TRBD1. After removal of 0 bases from V and 6 bases from J, the junction contained 13 bases not matched to a gene. Looked up from germline, CDR1 is SGHTA and CDR2 is FQGNSA. The CDR3 length is 19 residues. CDR3 in DNA: TGTGCCAGCAGCTTAGCGCCCAAAGGGACAGGGGGGAGGCCAAACACCATATATTTT. It codes for CASSLAPKGTGGRPNTIYF. The whole variable domain, remainder taken from reference TRBV7-2 and TRBJ1-3, is GAGVSQSPSNKVTEKGKDVELRCDPISGHTALYWYRQSLGQGLEFLIYFQGNSAPDKSGLPSDRFSAERTGGSVSTLTIQRTQQEDSAVYLCASSLAPKGTGGRPNTIYFGEGSWLTVV.

This rearrangement joins TRBV9 to TRBJ2-5; 7 bases are shared with TRBD1. The germline V gene encodes CDR1 SGDLS and CDR2 YYNGEE. Trimming cost V 4 bases and J 3 bases; bases outside gene matches: 9. The CDR3 covers 15 residues. The CDR3 DNA follows: TGTGCCAGCAGCCCCGGTGGGACAGCCGAAGAGACCCAGTACTTC. Translating it yields CASSPGGTAEETQYF.

V usage is TRBV25-1 and J usage is TRBJ2-1, with D tentatively TRBD2 (5 bases). This CDR3 has 15 amino acids. Trimming pared 0 bases from V and 2 bases from J, leaving 8 bases between. CDR1 and CDR2 from the germline V gene are MGHDK and SYGVNS. The DNA of the CDR3 is TGTGCCAGCAGTGAATATGGAGCGGCCTACAATGAGCAGTTCTTC. This encodes CASSEYGAAYNEQFF.

This clone was detected only once. The rearrangement joins TRBV27 to TRBJ2-3; 8 bases fit TRBD2. Germline V lookup: CDR1 MNHEY, CDR2 SMNVEV (reference sequence). The CDR3 is 16 residues long. Losses at the gene ends were 1 base for V and 3 bases for J; bases not matched to a gene: 6. CDR3 coding DNA: TGTGCCAGCAGTTTATTGTTCCGGGAGGGGACAGATACGCAGTATTTT. As protein: CASSLLFREGTDTQYF.

V usage is TRBV19 and J usage is TRBJ2-3; possibly TRBD2 for D (6 bases). Trimming pared 7 bases from V and 4 bases from J, leaving 18 bases between. CDR3 size: 15 residues. The germline V gene encodes CDR1 LNHDA and CDR2 SQIVND (reference sequence). This chain's CDR3 is CASKFAGRGADTQYF. As DNA, the CDR3 is TGTGCCAGTAAGTTCGCCGGGAGAGGCGCAGATACGCAGTATTTT.

This chain links TRBV30 with TRBJ2-7; unclear D gene. Between the trimmed V and J ends, which lost 4 bases and 0 bases, there was a span of 13 bases. The CDR3 extends over 14 amino acids. Per germline, CDR1 GTSNPN and CDR2 SVGIG (reference sequence). The CDR3 loop reads CAWKKDALSYEQYF. The DNA of the CDR3 is TGTGCCTGGAAGAAGGACGCCCTCTCCTACGAGCAGTACTTC.

The chain is built from TRBV15 and TRBJ1-5, with 8 bases that match TRBD1. The CDR3 covers 16 residues. Germline CDR1 LNHNV, CDR2 YYDKDF (reference sequence). The V and J ends lost 0 bases and 6 bases, in that order; junction bases with no gene match: 7. The CDR3 is CATSRDGITGGQPQHF. The CDR3 region has the DNA TGTGCCACCAGCAGAGATGGGATTACAGGGGGTCAGCCCCAGCATTTT. Using reference TRBV15 and TRBJ1-5 for the parts outside the CDR3, the full variable domain is DAMVIQNPRYQVTQFGKPVTLSCSQTLNHNVMYWYQQKSSQAPKLLFHYYDKDFNNEADTPDNFQSRRPNTSFCFLDIRSPGLGDTAMYLCATSRDGITGGQPQHFGDGTRLSIL.

This rearrangement joins TRBV7-2 to TRBJ1-1; possibly TRBD1 for D (5 bases). CDR1 and CDR2 (germline): SGHTA, FQGNSA. The CDR3 runs to 16 residues. Between the trimmed V and J ends, which lost 5 bases and 4 bases, there was a span of 20 bases. CDR3 protein: CASSRQLPARGTEAFF. As DNA, the CDR3 is TGTGCCAGCAGCCGACAGCTACCAGCCCGGGGCACTGAAGCTTTCTTT.

The V gene is TRBV7-2, the J gene TRBJ1-3, with 7 bases lining up with TRBD1. The ends lost 0 bases at V and 0 bases at J; junction bases unmatched: 2. The CDR3 sequence is 16 residues long. Germline CDR1 reads SGHTA; CDR2 reads FQGNSA. The CDR3, as DNA: TGTGCCAGCAGCTTAGCGGGGACAGCCTCTGGAAACACCATATATTTT. Translating gives CASSLAGTASGNTIYF.

V gene TRBV6-6 combines with J gene TRBJ1-5; no clear D. CDR1 and CDR2 from the germline V gene are MNHNY and SVGAGI (reference sequence). The CDR3 covers 14 residues. Trimming took 5 bases from V and 2 from J, leaving 10 bases between them. CDR3 region: CASSPEGGNQPQHF. CDR3 in DNA: TGTGCCAGCAGTCCCGAAGGTGGCAATCAGCCCCAGCATTTT.